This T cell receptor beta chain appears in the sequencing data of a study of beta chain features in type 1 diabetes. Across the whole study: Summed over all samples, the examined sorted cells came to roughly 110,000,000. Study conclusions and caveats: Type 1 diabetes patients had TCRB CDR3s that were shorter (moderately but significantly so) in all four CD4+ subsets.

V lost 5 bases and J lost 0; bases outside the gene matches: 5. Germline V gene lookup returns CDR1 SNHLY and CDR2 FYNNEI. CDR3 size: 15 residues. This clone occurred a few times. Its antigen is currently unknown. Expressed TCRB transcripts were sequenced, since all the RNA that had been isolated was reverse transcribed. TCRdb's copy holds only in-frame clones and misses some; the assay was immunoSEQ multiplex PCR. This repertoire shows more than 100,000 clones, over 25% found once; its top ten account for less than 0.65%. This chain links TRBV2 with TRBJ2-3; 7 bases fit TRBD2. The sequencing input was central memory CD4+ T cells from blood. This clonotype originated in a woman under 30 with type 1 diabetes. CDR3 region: CASSYSGSSTDTQYF. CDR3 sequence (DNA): TGTGCCAGCAGTTATAGCGGGTCTAGCACAGATACGCAGTATTTT.